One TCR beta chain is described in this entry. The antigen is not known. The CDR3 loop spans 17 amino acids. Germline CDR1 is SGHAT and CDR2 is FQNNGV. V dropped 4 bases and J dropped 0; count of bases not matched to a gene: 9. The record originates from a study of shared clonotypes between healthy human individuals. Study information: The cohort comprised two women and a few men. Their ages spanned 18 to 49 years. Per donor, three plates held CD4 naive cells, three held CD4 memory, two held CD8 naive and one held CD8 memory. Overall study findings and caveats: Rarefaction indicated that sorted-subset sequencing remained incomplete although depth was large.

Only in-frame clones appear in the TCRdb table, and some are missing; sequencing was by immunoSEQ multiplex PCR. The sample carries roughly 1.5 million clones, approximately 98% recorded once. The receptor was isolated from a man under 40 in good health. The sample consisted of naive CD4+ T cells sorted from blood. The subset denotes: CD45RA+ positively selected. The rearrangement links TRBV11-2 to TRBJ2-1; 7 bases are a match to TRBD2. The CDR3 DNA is TGTGCCAGCAGCTCGAGGCTAGCGGAGAGCTCCTACAATGAGCAGTTCTTC. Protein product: CASSSRLAESSYNEQFF. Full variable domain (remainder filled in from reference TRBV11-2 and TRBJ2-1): EAGVAQSPRYKIIEKRQSVAFWCNPISGHATLYWYQQILGQGPKLLIQFQNNGVVDDSQLPKDRFSAERLKGVDSTLKIQPAKLEDSAVYLCASSSRLAESSYNEQFFGPGTRLTVL.